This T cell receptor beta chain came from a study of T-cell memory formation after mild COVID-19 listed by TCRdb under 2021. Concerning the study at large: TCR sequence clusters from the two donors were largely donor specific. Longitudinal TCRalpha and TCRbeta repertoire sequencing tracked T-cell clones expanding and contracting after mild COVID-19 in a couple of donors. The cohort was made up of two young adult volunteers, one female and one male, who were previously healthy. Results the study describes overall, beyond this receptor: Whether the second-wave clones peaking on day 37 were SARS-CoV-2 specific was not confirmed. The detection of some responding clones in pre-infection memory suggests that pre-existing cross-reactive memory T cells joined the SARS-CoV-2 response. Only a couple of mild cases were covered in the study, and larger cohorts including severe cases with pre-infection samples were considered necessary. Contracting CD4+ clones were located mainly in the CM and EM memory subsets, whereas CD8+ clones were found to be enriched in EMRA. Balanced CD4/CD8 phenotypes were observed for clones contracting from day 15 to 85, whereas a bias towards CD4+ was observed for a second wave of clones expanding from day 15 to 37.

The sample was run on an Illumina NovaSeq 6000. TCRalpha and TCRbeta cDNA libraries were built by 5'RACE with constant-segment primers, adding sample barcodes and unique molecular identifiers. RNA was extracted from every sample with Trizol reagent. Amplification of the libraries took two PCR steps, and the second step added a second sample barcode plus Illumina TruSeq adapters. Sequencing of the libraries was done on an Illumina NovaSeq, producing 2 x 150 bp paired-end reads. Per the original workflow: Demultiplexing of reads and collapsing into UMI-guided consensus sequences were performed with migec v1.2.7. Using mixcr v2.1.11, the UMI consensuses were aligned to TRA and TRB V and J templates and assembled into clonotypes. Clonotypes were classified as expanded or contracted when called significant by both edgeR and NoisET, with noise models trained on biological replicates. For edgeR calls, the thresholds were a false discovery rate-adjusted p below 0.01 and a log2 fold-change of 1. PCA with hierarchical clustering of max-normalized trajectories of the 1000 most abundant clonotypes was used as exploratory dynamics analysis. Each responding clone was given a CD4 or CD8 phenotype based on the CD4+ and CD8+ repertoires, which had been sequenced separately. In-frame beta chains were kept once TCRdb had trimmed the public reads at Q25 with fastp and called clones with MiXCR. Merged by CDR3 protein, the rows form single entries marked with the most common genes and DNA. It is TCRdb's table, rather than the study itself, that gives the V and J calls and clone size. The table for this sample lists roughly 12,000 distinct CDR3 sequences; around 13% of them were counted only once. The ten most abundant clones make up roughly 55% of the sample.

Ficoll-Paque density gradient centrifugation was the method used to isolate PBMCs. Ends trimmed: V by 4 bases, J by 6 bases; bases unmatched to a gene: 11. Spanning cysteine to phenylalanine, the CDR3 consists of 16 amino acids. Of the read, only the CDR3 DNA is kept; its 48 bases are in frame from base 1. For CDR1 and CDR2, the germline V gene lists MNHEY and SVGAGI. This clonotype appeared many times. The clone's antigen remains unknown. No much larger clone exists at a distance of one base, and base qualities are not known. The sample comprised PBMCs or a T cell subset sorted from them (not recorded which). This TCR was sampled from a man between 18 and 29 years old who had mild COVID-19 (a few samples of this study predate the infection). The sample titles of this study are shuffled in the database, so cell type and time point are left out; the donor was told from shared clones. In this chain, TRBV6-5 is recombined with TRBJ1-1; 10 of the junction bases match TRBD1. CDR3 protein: CASSFLLPGQGSEAFF. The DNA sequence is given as TGTGCCAGCAGTTTTCTACTACCGGGACAGGGGTCTGAAGCTTTCTTT.